The T cell receptor beta chain under discussion was sequenced for a study of cytomegalovirus exposure and HLA in healthy donors. Findings of the study overall: A reported reduction in N-insertions relative to the roughly 700-donor mean was seen in an Asian-associated ancestry cluster in a later analysis. For presence/absence analyses, sequencing depth was assumed to be roughly uniform across donors.

Regarding this clone: What it recognizes is unknown.

Germline V gives CDR1 WSHSY, CDR2 SAAADI. The CDR3 contains 16 residues. V was shortened by 10 bases and J by 5 bases, with 23 bases between the two germline ends. PCR employed 60 Vbeta and 13 Jbeta primers. Profiling relied on immunoSEQ multiplex PCR, and the TCRdb table lists in-frame clones only, not all of them. The table includes about 78,000 clones, 55% to 75% detected once. At sampling all donors were nominally healthy, likely with unrecorded immune exposures. This receptor was obtained from a man aged 25-45 years in good health and CMV-seropositive. Sequenced sample: PBMCs. The rearrangement links TRBV10-2 to TRBJ2-2; D possibly corresponds to TRBD1 (6 bases). The CDR3 DNA reads as TGCGCCACTTGGGACACCGACTCCGGGAAAACCGGGGAGCTGTTTTTT. This sequence encodes CATWDTDSGKTGELFF.